Following are 21 T cell receptor beta chains from one sample sequenced in a study of response to subunit inactivated influenza vaccine. TCRdb independently ran MiXCR on the RT-PCR reads; one entry per CDR3 protein. The sample shows more than 150,000 distinct CDR3 sequences, about 10% of them seen only once. The specimen was non-naive T cells sorted from PBMCs, collected on the day of vaccination. These receptors were collected from a man aged 45-65 years who received an inactivated influenza vaccine.

The rearrangement uses TRBV20-1 and TRBJ2-1; unclear D gene. Germline values: CDR1 DFQATT, CDR2 SNEGSKA (reference sequence). The CDR3 totals 11 residues. V lost 5 bases and J lost 8, with 10 bases in between. The CDR3 nucleotides read TGCAGTGCTTCTACTACGGATGAGCAGTTCTTC. This codes for CSASTTDEQFF.

A few counts support this clonotype. V gene TRBV20-1 combines with J gene TRBJ2-2, with D unresolved. The CDR3 totals 15 residues. Germline loops: CDR1 DFQATT, CDR2 SNEGSKA (reference sequence). With 0 bases removed from V and 6 bases from J, the gap between germline ends came to 14 bases. CDR3 DNA: TGCAGTGCTAGAGATCCTTCTAACCTTTCCGGGGAGCTGTTTTTT. The encoded protein is CSARDPSNLSGELFF.

In the case of this clonotype: Sequence at one end of the junction differs from germline and may be a read error. The V call is TRBV12-3 or TRBV12-4, the J call TRBJ2-1, with D tentatively TRBD2 (6 bases). The CDR3 runs 19 residues. In nucleotides, the CDR3 is TGTACCAGCAGTTTCCGGGGACTGCCCACCTTTAGCTCCTACAATGAGCAGTTCTTC. Residues: CTSSFRGLPTFSSYNEQFF.

This clonotype was seen at least ten times. In nucleotides, the CDR3 is TGCGCCAGCAGCACTGGGACAGGGCTAATCTACGAGCAGTACTTC. As protein: CASSTGTGLIYEQYF. The chain has TRBV5-1 and TRBJ2-7; 9 bases fit TRBD1. Germline lookup yields CDR1 SGHRS and CDR2 YFSETQ. The CDR3 extends over 15 amino acids. V lost 4 bases, J lost 3 bases, and 8 bases stayed unmatched.

This clonotype was seen at least ten times. V and J are TRBV4-3 and TRBJ2-3, with TRBD1 identical over 7 bases. The germline V gene encodes CDR1 LGHNA and CDR2 YSLEER. The CDR3 runs 15 residues. V gave up 2 bases and J gave up 6 bases; unmatched junction bases: 8. CDR3 coding DNA: TGCGCCAGCAGCCAACGGGACAGACCACACGATACGCAGTATTTT. Its translation: CASSQRDRPHDTQYF.

The CDR3: CASSKAGGPGIEQFF. The CDR3 DNA reads as TGTGCCAGCAGTAAAGCGGGAGGGCCGGGGATTGAGCAGTTCTTC. The J gene is TRBJ2-1, the V gene TRBV12-3 or TRBV12-4, with 10 bases fitting TRBD2. CDR3 size: 15 residues. V shed 5 bases, J shed 9 bases, and the junction held 10 bases outside the gene matches.

The CDR3 DNA reads TGTGCCAGCACCCCGCGGGGGTACCCCAATCAGCCCCAGCATTTT. It yields the protein CASTPRGYPNQPQHF. The V and J genes are TRBV6-2 or TRBV6-3 and TRBJ1-5, with D perhaps TRBD1 (5 bases). This CDR3 region has 15 residues. V shed 7 bases and J shed 3 bases, with 16 bases lying between them. The germline V gene encodes CDR1 MNHEY and CDR2 SVGEGT.

This clonotype was observed many times. The J gene is TRBJ1-3, the V gene TRBV12-3 or TRBV12-4; D is ambiguous. The CDR3 runs to 14 residues. V gave up 5 bases and J gave up 0 bases, with 8 bases separating them. The DNA of the CDR3 is TGTGCCAGCAGTCCAAGTAGCTCTGGAAACACCATATATTTT. As protein: CASSPSSSGNTIYF.

This chain uses TRBV20-1 with TRBJ1-1; unclear D gene. Germline CDR1 is DFQATT and CDR2 is SNEGSKA (reference sequence). The CDR3 covers 17 residues. V was trimmed by 1 base and J by 1 base, leaving 19 bases between them. The CDR3 DNA reads TGCAGTGCTAGAGTAAATTTCCGTGGCCGGAGGAACACTGAAGCTTTCTTT. Translating it yields CSARVNFRGRRNTEAFF.

The CDR3: CASSQMTSARYEQYF. CDR3 bases: TGTGCCAGCAGCCAAATGACTAGCGCGAGGTACGAGCAGTACTTC. The V gene is TRBV14, the J gene TRBJ2-7, with 8 bases fitting TRBD2. CDR3 length: 15 amino acids. V shed 2 bases and J 4 bases; nucleotides not matched to a gene: 7. Germline lookup yields CDR1 SGHDN and CDR2 FVKESK.

This clonotype was seen more than once but under ten times. The V and J genes are TRBV20-1 and TRBJ2-5, with a tentative D call TRBD1 (5 bases). Germline CDR1 and CDR2: DFQATT and SNEGSKA (reference sequence). The germline V and J ends were trimmed by 3 bases and 2 bases, with 13 bases remaining between them. This CDR3 contains 14 residues. The CDR3 bases are TGCAGTGCTAGGACACGGCAGGGACAAGAGACCCAGTACTTC. This gives the protein CSARTRQGQETQYF.

This clonotype was counted ten times or more. The chain is built from TRBV7-2 and TRBJ2-3, with unresolved D. Deletions cut 1 base from V and 4 bases from J, with 3 bases between. The length of the CDR3 is 12 residues. CDR1 is SGHTA and CDR2 is FQGNSA in the germline V gene. The CDR3 DNA sequence: TGTGCCAGCAGCTTAGTAGCAGATACGCAGTATTTT. It codes for CASSLVADTQYF.

This clonotype was detected a few times. V and J are TRBV20-1 and TRBJ1-1; D might be TRBD1 (6 bases). Germline V gene lookup returns CDR1 DFQATT and CDR2 SNEGSKA (reference sequence). The length of the CDR3 is 13 residues. Trimming took off 5 bases at V and 1 base at J, with 11 bases between the two ends. The CDR3 nucleotides read TGCAGTGCTGCGCAGGGGAGGAACACTGAAGCTTTCTTT. It is translated as CSAAQGRNTEAFF.

V is TRBV3-1 and J is TRBJ1-1; D is possibly TRBD1 (5 bases). Germline V gene sequence: CDR1 LGHDT, CDR2 YNNKEL (reference sequence). Deletions cut 4 bases from V and 1 base from J, with 10 bases between. The CDR3 length is 14 residues. The CDR3 loop reads CASSPGLRNTEAFF. For the CDR3, the DNA is TGTGCCAGCAGCCCGGGACTGAGGAACACTGAAGCTTTCTTT.

The CDR3, as DNA: TGTGCCAGCAGCTTAGCGGGGGGGAACCAAGAGACCCAGTACTTC. Residues: CASSLAGGNQETQYF. This chain links TRBV7-8 with TRBJ2-5; 7 positions match TRBD2. V trimming: 0 bases; J trimming: 0 bases; junction bases outside the gene matches: 1. CDR1 is SGHVS and CDR2 is FQNEAQ in the germline V gene. CDR3 length: 15 amino acids.

This clonotype has ten or more counts. CDR3 sequence: CSARDIRRNSYEQYF. The CDR3 region has the DNA TGCAGTGCGCGAGACATCCGTCGTAATTCCTACGAGCAGTACTTC. The J gene is TRBJ2-7, the V gene TRBV20-1; D is ambiguous. The length of the CDR3 is 15 residues. V dropped 6 bases and J dropped 1 base, with 19 bases sitting between them. CDR1 and CDR2 from the germline V gene are DFQATT and SNEGSKA (reference sequence).

This clonotype came up a few times. The V call is TRBV20-1, the J call TRBJ2-1; maybe TRBD1 (6 bases). CDR1 is DFQATT and CDR2 is SNEGSKA in the germline V gene (reference sequence). CDR3 length: 13 residues. Trimming shortened V by 6 bases and J by 7 bases, and 16 bases separated the two germline ends. The CDR3 reads CSAHTGSRNEQFF. In nucleotides, the CDR3 is TGCAGTGCCCACACAGGGTCGCGGAATGAGCAGTTCTTC.

This clonotype was detected ten times or more. The CDR3 DNA is TGCGCCAGCAGCCAGACTAGCGGGAGGGTGGAAGAGACCCAGTACTTC. Translated: CASSQTSGRVEETQYF. The chain has TRBV4-3 and TRBJ2-5, with TRBD2 identical over 14 bases. This CDR3 spans 16 amino acids. Trimming removed 3 bases from V and 3 bases from J; junction bases left unmatched: 3. Germline CDR1 and CDR2: LGHNA and YSLEER.

This clonotype was seen only a few times. The rearrangement links TRBV2 to TRBJ2-1; D ambiguous. Trimming left V 4 bases short and J 0 bases short, with 7 bases between. This CDR3 spans 14 amino acids. Germline CDR1 is SNHLY and CDR2 is FYNNEI. The CDR3 DNA reads as TGTGCCAGCAGTGCAGGTGACTCCTACAATGAGCAGTTCTTC. This sequence encodes CASSAGDSYNEQFF.

This clonotype was found many times. The J gene is TRBJ2-3, the V gene TRBV5-1; the D is unclear. The CDR3 spans 13 residues. V lost 2 bases and J 5 bases, leaving 9 bases between the germline ends. CDR1 SGHRS and CDR2 YFSETQ come from the germline V gene. This chain's CDR3 is CASSLSQGDTQYF. As DNA, the CDR3 is TGCGCCAGCAGCTTAAGCCAAGGAGATACGCAGTATTTT.

This clonotype occurred many times. The chain joins TRBV4-1 to TRBJ2-5, with a tentative D call TRBD1 (6 bases). The germline V and J ends were trimmed by 0 bases and 3 bases, with 11 bases remaining between them. The CDR3 covers 15 residues. Germline CDR1 MGHRA, CDR2 YSYEKL. The CDR3 DNA is TGCGCCAGCAGCCAAGATGGTGCAGGGGAAGAGACCCAGTACTTC. This translates into CASSQDGAGEETQYF.